This entry lists 20 T cell receptor beta chains sequenced from one sample in a study of control samples from healthy donors and cancer patients. Clones were sequenced by immunoSEQ multiplex PCR, and TCRdb holds only the in-frame ones, with some missing. The sample has 210,000 or so clones, roughly nine tenths seen once. Sequencing was performed on blood. The receptors here all came from a man aged 30-40 years in good health.

V usage is TRBV5-1 and J usage is TRBJ2-7; D is unclear. With 4 bases removed from V and 3 bases from J, the gap between germline ends came to 5 bases. CDR1 is SGHRS, CDR2 YFSETQ, per germline. The CDR3 length is 11 residues. CDR3 nucleotides: TGCGCCAGCAGCCGCGACTACGAGCAGTACTTC. Protein: CASSRDYEQYF.

The V gene is TRBV19, the J gene TRBJ1-2, with TRBD1 identical over 8 bases. The V gene's germline CDR1 is LNHDA and CDR2 SQIVND (reference sequence). V was clipped by 5 bases and J by 6 bases; unmatched bases: 14. This CDR3 region has 16 residues. The CDR3 loop is CASSVGSRGRWNGYTF. The CDR3, as DNA: TGTGCCAGTAGTGTGGGGAGCAGGGGGCGATGGAATGGCTACACCTTC.

The genes are TRBV5-1 and TRBJ2-3, with D perhaps matching TRBD1 (6 bases). This CDR3 region has 17 residues. Per the germline V gene, CDR1 is SGHRS and CDR2 is YFSETQ. V was pared by 3 bases and J by 2 bases, with 19 bases between. For the CDR3, the DNA is TGCGCCAGCAGCTCCTTGACAGGCCGAAGAGACACAGATACGCAGTATTTT. Its protein is CASSSLTGRRDTDTQYF.

This chain links TRBV7-9 with TRBJ1-6; D perhaps matches TRBD1 (5 bases). This CDR3 is built from 13 residues. V was shortened by 6 bases and J by 13 bases, with 16 bases between the two germline ends. CDR1 and CDR2 (germline): SEHNR, FQNEAQ (reference sequence). The CDR3 loop reads CASSSTSGTPLHF. The CDR3 region has the DNA TGTGCCAGCAGTTCGACCTCCGGGACTCCCCTCCACTTT.

This chain links TRBV10-1 with TRBJ2-3; no firm D call. The CDR3 totals 10 residues. Germline V gene lookup returns CDR1 WNHNN and CDR2 SYGVQD (reference sequence). Trimming took off 8 bases at V and 5 bases at J, with 5 bases between the two ends. The CDR3 bases are TGCGCCAGCTCCCGAGATACGCAGTATTTT. It codes for CASSRDTQYF.

The count of this clone is one. The chain carries TRBV4-1 and TRBJ1-1, with 9 bases aligning to TRBD1. The CDR3 is made up of 16 amino acids. V dropped 2 bases and J dropped 5; count of bases not matched to a gene: 9. The germline CDR1 and CDR2 sequences are MGHRA and YSYEKL. This CDR3 is CASSQPAGQGRTEAFF. The CDR3 nucleotides are TGCGCCAGCAGCCAACCCGCTGGACAGGGGCGAACTGAAGCTTTCTTT.

V and J are TRBV3-1 (or the pseudogene TRBV3-2) and TRBJ1-2; no reliable D call. V was clipped by 3 bases and J by 3 bases, with 17 bases between them. The germline V gene has CDR1 LGHDT and CDR2 YNNKEL (reference sequence). The CDR3 has 16 amino acids. The CDR3 coding sequence is TGTGCCAGCAGCCACGCAGACCAGGACCTTTACTATGGCTACACCTTC. Amino acid sequence: CASSHADQDLYYGYTF.

The table lists this clone with a few counts. V usage is TRBV19 and J usage is TRBJ2-3, with unresolved D. The germline V gene encodes CDR1 LNHDA and CDR2 SQIVND (reference sequence). The CDR3 totals 15 residues. V was cut by 5 bases and J by 6 bases, with 18 bases left in between. This CDR3 reads CASSSDTSLFDTQYF. The CDR3 nucleotides read TGTGCCAGTAGTTCTGACACATCTTTGTTTGATACGCAGTATTTT. Full variable domain (missing parts from reference TRBV19 and TRBJ2-3): DGGITQSPKYLFRKEGQNVTLSCEQNLNHDAMYWYRQDPGQGLRLIYYSQIVNDFQKGDIAEGYSVSREKKESFPLTVTSAQKNPTAFYLCASSSDTSLFDTQYFGPGTRLTVL.

The chain links TRBV3-1 (or the pseudogene TRBV3-2) to TRBJ1-6, with D tentatively TRBD1 (6 bases). Trimming stripped 6 bases from V and 7 bases from J, with 13 bases between. This CDR3 spans 14 amino acids. Germline V lookup: CDR1 LGHDT, CDR2 YNNKEL (reference sequence). CDR3 bases: TGTGCCAGCAGAGAAGACAGGAGCAATTCACCCCTCCACTTT. Its translation: CASREDRSNSPLHF.

CDR3 in amino acids: CASSQGQNYGYTF. The CDR3 DNA is TGTGCCAGCAGCCAGGGACAGAACTATGGCTACACCTTC. The chain joins TRBV14 to TRBJ1-2, with 7 bases that match TRBD1. J lost 2 bases, V lost 3 bases, and 0 bases had no gene match. The CDR3 has 13 amino acids. Germline values: CDR1 SGHDN, CDR2 FVKESK.

The chain has TRBV5-1 and TRBJ2-1; TRBD1 agrees at 8 bases. CDR1 and CDR2 from the germline V gene are SGHRS and YFSETQ. Trimming took 4 bases from V and 5 from J; bases not matched to a gene: 5. There are 14 residues in the CDR3. The CDR3: CASSLWTGNNEQFF. The CDR3 DNA reads TGCGCCAGCAGCCTATGGACAGGGAACAATGAGCAGTTCTTC. Drawing the rest from reference TRBV5-1 and TRBJ2-1, the complete variable domain is KAGVTQTPRYLIKTRGQQVTLSCSPISGHRSVSWYQQTPGQGLQFLFEYFSETQRNKGNFPGRFSGRQFSNSRSEMNVSTLELGDSALYLCASSLWTGNNEQFFGPGTRLTVL.

CDR3 loop: CASSARMGNQPQHF. The DNA of the CDR3 is TGTGCCAGCAGTGCCCGTATGGGCAATCAGCCCCAGCATTTT. This chain connects TRBV27 to TRBJ1-5; D remains unclear. This CDR3 is built from 14 residues. Looked up from germline, CDR1 is MNHEY and CDR2 is SMNVEV (reference sequence). V lost 5 bases, J lost 2 bases, and 10 bases lay in between.

On this clone: An end of the junction does not agree with germline; a read error may underlie this. This CDR3 reads CASSDRDQPPHF. The DNA of the CDR3 is TGTGCCAGCAGCGATCGGGATCAGCCCCCGCATTTT. The gene calls are TRBV12-3 or TRBV12-4 and TRBJ1-5; D ambiguous. The CDR3 contains 12 residues.

The chain uses TRBV19 and TRBJ2-7, with unresolved D. V lost 6 bases and J lost 4, with 22 bases in between. Germline loops: CDR1 LNHDA, CDR2 SQIVND (reference sequence). The CDR3 runs to 16 residues. CDR3 bases: TGTGCCAGTAGCATTGGTTCCCGGGTCATACAATACGAGCAGTACTTC. Translation gives CASSIGSRVIQYEQYF.

The genes are TRBV7-7 and TRBJ2-3, with TRBD2 as a possible D gene (5 bases). The CDR3 loop spans 15 amino acids. The V gene's germline CDR1 is SSHAT and CDR2 FNYEAQ (reference sequence). Trimming removed 4 bases at V and 0 bases at J, with 11 bases between. The CDR3 sequence is CASSSGVSSTDTQYF. The CDR3 coding sequence is TGTGCCAGCAGCTCCGGGGTTTCTAGCACAGATACGCAGTATTTT.

The rearrangement uses TRBV6-6 and TRBJ2-1; 9 nucleotides agree with TRBD1. The germline V gene has CDR1 MNHNY and CDR2 SVGAGI (reference sequence). V trimming: 8 bases; J trimming: 5 bases; junction bases outside the gene matches: 7. The CDR3 sequence is 14 residues long. Written as DNA, the CDR3 is TGTGCCAGCTATGGGACAGGGCGCGACAATGAGCAGTTCTTC. The encoded protein is CASYGTGRDNEQFF.

The chain couples TRBV4-1 to TRBJ2-3; 9 nucleotides line up with TRBD2. With 2 bases clipped from V and 2 bases from J, the junction kept 2 bases outside the gene matches. The CDR3 covers 15 residues. Germline loops: CDR1 MGHRA, CDR2 YSYEKL. The CDR3 DNA reads TGCGCCAGCAGCCAACTAGCGGGGAACACAGATACGCAGTATTTT. Translating gives CASSQLAGNTDTQYF.

The V and J genes are TRBV6-5 and TRBJ2-1; no firm D call. Deletions cut 2 bases from V and 7 bases from J, with 9 bases between. The germline V gene has CDR1 MNHEY and CDR2 SVGAGI. This CDR3 contains 13 residues. The CDR3 is CASSYPPENEQFF. The CDR3 DNA reads as TGTGCCAGCAGTTACCCCCCAGAGAATGAGCAGTTCTTC.

This chain links TRBV5-1 with TRBJ2-2; a possible D gene is TRBD2 (6 bases). The V and J ends lost 1 base and 3 bases respectively, with 10 bases between them. This CDR3 region has 15 residues. The germline CDR1 and CDR2 sequences are SGHRS and YFSETQ. The CDR3 region has the DNA TGCGCCAGCAGCTTGCGGGCTAGCGACACCGGGGAGCTGTTTTTT. Protein: CASSLRASDTGELFF.

This clone was counted once. This chain uses TRBV15 with TRBJ1-4; D unresolved. Trimming left V 5 bases short and J 1 base short, with 17 bases between. The CDR3 sequence is 17 residues long. CDR1 and CDR2 from the germline V gene are LNHNV and YYDKDF (reference sequence). CDR3 nucleotides: TGTGCCACCAGCGGGAGAAGCGGGGTTAGAACTAATGAAAAACTGTTTTTT. The encoded protein is CATSGRSGVRTNEKLFF.